This T cell receptor (beta chain) stems from a study of Ad26.COV2.S vaccination and SARS-CoV-2 variants. V lost 0 bases, J lost 1 base, and 4 bases lay in between. Per germline, CDR1 LGHDT and CDR2 YNNKEL (reference sequence). The CDR3 totals 14 residues. Some clones are missing from TCRdb's copy, which holds only in-frame ones; the method was immunoSEQ multiplex PCR. The data contain some 410,000 clones, roughly 90% of them singletons. The treatment: roughly 19 received Ad26.COV2.S at low or high dose, single or two shots; five or six received placebo; per-sample allocation not given. Sampling was done on day 63 after the first vaccine or placebo injection.

The receptor was isolated from a person aged 18 to 59 who received the Ad26.COV2.S COVID-19 vaccine or a placebo. This chain connects TRBV3-1 (or the pseudogene TRBV3-2) to TRBJ1-5; D ambiguous. The source material was peripheral blood, sampled in a trial of Ad26.COV2.S vaccine versus placebo. This CDR3 is CASSQDNSNQPQHF. The CDR3 nucleotides read TGTGCCAGCAGCCAAGATAACAGCAATCAGCCCCAGCATTTT.